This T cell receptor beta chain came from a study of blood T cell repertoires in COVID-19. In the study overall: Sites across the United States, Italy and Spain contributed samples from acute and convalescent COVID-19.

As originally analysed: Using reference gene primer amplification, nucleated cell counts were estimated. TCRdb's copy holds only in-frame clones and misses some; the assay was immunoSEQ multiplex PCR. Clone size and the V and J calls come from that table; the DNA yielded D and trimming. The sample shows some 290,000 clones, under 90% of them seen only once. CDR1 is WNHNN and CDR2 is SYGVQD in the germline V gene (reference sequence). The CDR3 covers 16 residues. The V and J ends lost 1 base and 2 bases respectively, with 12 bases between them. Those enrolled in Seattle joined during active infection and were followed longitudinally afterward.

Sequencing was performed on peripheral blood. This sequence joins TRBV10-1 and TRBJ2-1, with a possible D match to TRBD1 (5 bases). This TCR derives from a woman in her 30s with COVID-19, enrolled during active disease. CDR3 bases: TGCGCCAGCAGTGAGTATCCCGTGACAGCCTACAATGAGCAGTTCTTC. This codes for CASSEYPVTAYNEQFF.